What follows is one T cell receptor beta chain and its context. Its target is unknown. This specimen comes from a study of shared clonotypes between healthy human individuals. Donors, healthy HIV-negative adults, lacked recent acute infections or vaccinations. Clones were sequenced by immunoSEQ multiplex PCR, and TCRdb holds only the in-frame ones, with some missing. The data hold some 700,000 clones, with about 90% observed a single time. Germline loops: CDR1 SGHVS, CDR2 FNYEAQ. V was clipped by 1 base and J by 5 bases; unmatched bases: 6. CDR3 length equals 16 residues. The study's findings and limits: Sorted-subset sequencing was shown by rarefaction to be incomplete despite large depth. Limited genetic and exposure-history diversity came from having few donors.

Sample: memory CD8+ T cells from PBMCs. Subset noted: CD45RO+ cells pooled with CCR7-negative TemRA cells. V gene TRBV7-6 combines with J gene TRBJ2-1, with 9 bases fitting TRBD1. The origin of this receptor is a man younger than 30 in good health. Some clones in this sample may be carry-over from other donors' samples. In DNA, the CDR3 is TGTGCCAGCAGCTTAGACCCCGGGACAGGGAACAATGAGCAGTTCTTC. It codes for CASSLDPGTGNNEQFF.